A selection of T cell receptor beta chains follows, all from one sample in a study of blood T cells in healthy people across ages. TCRdb re-called the 5' RACE reads through MiXCR, storing one row per CDR3 protein. The sample shows roughly 800,000 distinct CDR3 sequences, roughly 50% of them seen only once. The sample consisted of blood. The receptors derive from a man aged 25 to 45 in good health. The conserved cysteine and the conserved F or W are not part of the CDR3 here.

TRBV6-5	13	TRBJ2-1	ASSGIAGYDNEQF
TRBV18	14	TRBJ2-7	ACVQTGTSGGYEQY
TRBV6-2/TRBV6-3	11	TRBJ1-2	ASTNGQVYGYT
TRBV29-1	12	TRBJ2-5	SVEDNRREETQY
TRBV9	13	TRBJ2-7	ASSVEAGPSYEQY
TRBV6-2/TRBV6-3	10	TRBJ2-2	ASSYYTGELF
TRBV6-5	14	TRBJ2-7	ASSYSISRVGYEQY
TRBV6-2/TRBV6-3	13	TRBJ2-7	ASSRSGGSYNEQY
TRBV24-1	13	TRBJ1-1	ATSDTGQTNTEAF
TRBV5-1	13	TRBJ2-1	ASSLEGSIYNEQF
TRBV20-1	12	TRBJ2-5	SAASGQPGETQY
TRBV4-2	13	TRBJ1-3	ASSQDGTSGNTIY
TRBV29-1	10	TRBJ2-1	SVEGGYNEQF
TRBV20-1	14	TRBJ2-3	SARDWGVAGADTQY
TRBV12-3/TRBV12-4	14	TRBJ2-3	ASSPTRGALTDTQY
TRBV18	13	TRBJ1-2	ASSRNRGEEDGYT
TRBV7-8	11	TRBJ2-2	ASSLSRVGELF
TRBV29-1	9	TRBJ2-7	SVRSDYEQY
TRBV7-2	11	TRBJ1-1	ASSFSAETEAF
TRBV5-1	13	TRBJ1-1	ASSLGPVFGTEAF
TRBV6-1	11	TRBJ2-7	ASSVGNTYEQY
TRBV20-1	12	TRBJ2-5	SARRLHLQETQY
TRBV20-1	10	TRBJ2-5	SARDGRETQY
TRBV4-1	13	TRBJ2-7	ASSLQGNHLSEQY
TRBV12-3/TRBV12-4	15	TRBJ1-5	ASSEYMYGTGHQPQH
TRBV20-1	13	TRBJ2-5	SATPGAGYMETQY
TRBV9	14	TRBJ2-1	ASSATQREGFSEQF
TRBV19	13	TRBJ2-4	ASSNTRGAKNIQY
TRBV27	13	TRBJ2-3	ASSFGRRRTDTQY
TRBV29-1	11	TRBJ1-4	SANQGQGEKLF
TRBV25-1	17	TRBJ2-3	ASSEGIGATSYYTDTQY
TRBV7-2	13	TRBJ2-1	ASSLAGGAWNEQF
TRBV20-1	10	TRBJ1-2	SASGGFYGYT
TRBV20-1	13	TRBJ2-1	SAGKSGLADNEQF
TRBV20-1	13	TRBJ2-3	SAPPGGGSTDTQY
TRBV3-1	13	TRBJ2-7	ASSQSSGVVWEQY
TRBV6-6	12	TRBJ1-2	ASSYAATNYGYT
TRBV29-1	10	TRBJ2-1	SGGGRSNEQF
TRBV7-2	13	TRBJ2-3	ASSLVAGPTDTQY
TRBV25-1	11	TRBJ2-7	ASTMAGGYEQY
TRBV5-1	11	TRBJ1-6	ASSPDGNSPLH